The 19 T cell receptor delta chains below all came from one sample that was sequenced in a study of γδ T cells in repeated Plasmodium falciparum infection. Flow sorting of PBMC yielded separate Vgamma9/Vdelta2+ and Vdelta2-negative gammadelta T cell populations for bulk repertoire analysis. TCRdb repeated clone calling on the multiplex PCR reads with CATT. The data show 80,000 to 95,000 delta-chain clones, 1.4% seen once. What was sequenced was gamma-delta T cells from blood. All receptors derive from a pool of human donors (malaria-infected and uninfected, not separated).

For this clone: A far larger clone differs by one base, so this is likely a read error. Other DNA sequences within the sample encode an identical CDR3. This chain uses TRDV1 with TRDJ1; D remains unclear. TCRdb leaves out the J gene; it was filled in here by matching the DNA to germline. V lost 9 bases, J lost 6 bases, and 20 bases lay in between. The CDR3 covers 14 residues. Per germline, CDR1 TSWWSYY and CDR2 QGS. CDR3: CALGFLHVRYKLIF. CDR3 nucleotides: TGTGCTCTCGGGTTTCTCCACGTTCGGTATAAACTCATCTTT.

Many counts were recorded for this clone. The V gene is TRDV2, the J gene TRDJ1; 10 bases align to TRDD3. No J segment appears in TCRdb, so it was assigned here by matching the sequence to germline. The CDR3 is 18 amino acids. Germline-derived CDR1 and CDR2 are GEAIGNYY and EKD. The V and J ends lost 1 base and 0 bases, in that order; junction bases with no gene match: 10. DNA for the CDR3: TGTGCCTGTGACACTCTCATTACTGGGGGATTCAACACCGATAAACTCATCTTT. Residues: CACDTLITGGFNTDKLIF.

This clone has at least ten counts. The protein given by TCRdb reflects a much larger clone and differs at residue 5 from this DNA's translation, likely from a read error; the protein shown is the DNA's translation. The chain uses TRDV2 and TRDJ2, with TRDD3 matching over 9 bases. This CDR3 has 15 amino acids. V lost 3 bases and J lost 3; bases outside the gene matches: 4. The germline V gene encodes CDR1 GEAIGNYY and CDR2 EKD. CDR3 sequence: CACDGGDTVTAQLFF. The DNA of the CDR3 is TGTGCCTGTGACGGGGGGGATACTGTGACAGCACAACTCTTCTTT.

A few counts support this clone. A much larger clone lies a single base off, so this may be a read error. Other nucleotide sequences in the sample specify the same CDR3. The rearrangement joins TRDV1 to TRDJ1; 10 positions match TRDD3. Since TCRdb gives no J gene, matching the DNA to germline was used here to assign it. J was trimmed by 3 bases and V by 0 bases; bases with no gene match: 31. The CDR3 length is 25 residues. The V gene's germline CDR1 is TSWWSYY and CDR2 QGS. CDR3 sequence: CALGELRAGLPYWGICEDLADKLIF. CDR3 sequence (DNA): TGTGCTCTTGGGGAACTAAGGGCCGGCCTCCCGTACTGGGGGATTTGTGAAGATCTAGCCGATAAACTCATCTTT.

Comment on this clone: The protein held in TCRdb is that of a much larger clone and does not match this DNA's translation at residue 7, likely because of a read error; the protein shown is translated from the DNA. The V gene is TRDV1, the J gene TRDJ3, with TRDD3 matching 9 bases. The J gene is not listed in TCRdb, so it was assigned here from a DNA match to germline. CDR1 is TSWWSYY, CDR2 QGS, per germline. Germline trimming cut 0 bases from V and 1 base from J; bases unmatched to any gene: 10. The CDR3 length is 21 residues. CDR3 sequence: CALGELGNGWGISWDTRQMFF. The CDR3 nucleotides are TGTGCTCTTGGGGAACTGGGAAACGGGTGGGGGATATCCTGGGACACCCGACAGATGTTTTTC.

Only a few counts were recorded for this clone. The protein TCRdb gives is from a much larger clone and does not agree with this DNA's translation at residue 10, likely a read error; the protein shown here comes from the DNA. The gene calls are TRDV2 and TRDJ1, with D perhaps TRDD2 or TRDD3 (5 bases each). TCRdb gives no J gene; it was assigned here by matching the DNA to germline. This CDR3 spans 17 amino acids. Germline V gene data show CDR1 as GEAIGNYY and CDR2 as EKD. V dropped 2 bases and J dropped 0 bases, with 18 bases sitting between them. This CDR3 reads CACDILHRLEDTDKLIF. The CDR3 DNA sequence: TGTGCCTGTGACATCCTTCATCGACTGGAGGACACCGATAAACTCATCTTT.

This clone came up a few times. This sequence is one base from a far larger clone and is likely a read error. In the same sample, other DNA sequences code for this CDR3. The chain recombines TRDV1 with TRDJ1; D not certain. The CDR3 loop spans 18 amino acids. V was clipped by 1 base and J by 0 bases, with 18 bases between them. Germline V gene data show CDR1 as TSWWSYY and CDR2 as QGS. In DNA, the CDR3 is TGTGCTCTTGGGGAACCGACGACTCCGTATGGATACACCGATAAACTCATCTTT. Its protein product is CALGEPTTPYGYTDKLIF.

This clone has just a few counts. A read error likely explains why the TCRdb protein, taken from a much larger clone, differs from this DNA's translation at residue 7; the protein shown is translated from the DNA. The V and J genes are TRDV1 and TRDJ1; TRDD3 matches 7 bases. The germline gives CDR1 TSWWSYY, CDR2 QGS. The V segment lost 2 bases and the J segment 0 bases; nucleotides outside the gene matches: 21. The CDR3 length is 21 residues. In nucleotides, the CDR3 is TGTGCTCTTGGGGAATGTCCAGGGGGTGTACTGGGGATTCTCTACACCGATAAACTCATCTTT. Amino acids: CALGECPGGVLGILYTDKLIF.

This clone came up a few times. With a far larger clone one base away, a read error is the likely cause. Other DNA sequences in this specimen translate into the identical CDR3. The chain has TRDV1 and TRDJ1, with D possibly TRDD3 on 6 matching bases. CDR1 is TSWWSYY and CDR2 is QGS in the germline V gene. The CDR3 is 19 residues long. The CDR3 reads CALGEPGVPHYPNTDKLIF. The CDR3 DNA reads TGTGCTCTCGGGGAACCTGGGGTTCCCCACTACCCTAACACCGATAAACTCATCTTT.

This clone has only a few counts. TCRdb has a much larger clone's protein, which differs at residue 23 from the translation of this DNA, likely because of a read error; what is shown is the protein translated from the DNA. The J gene was not called, though the V gene is TRDV1; the table gives TRDD3 as D, unverified against the DNA. Per germline, CDR1 TSWWSYY and CDR2 QGS. This CDR3 has 25 amino acids. The CDR3 spells CALGEPHRLPVRTGGYAGYTDKPIF. In DNA, the CDR3 is TGTGCTCTTGGGGAACCCCACAGGCTTCCTGTACGTACTGGGGGATACGCCGGGTACACCGATAAACCCATCTTT.

This clone appeared a few times. TCRdb lists the protein of a much larger clone for this DNA, which differs at residue 4, so this is likely a read error; the protein given here is translated from the DNA itself. For the CDR3, the DNA is TGTGCCTGTGGCATCGGGGGATATGTCGATAAACTCATCTTT. Amino acid sequence: CACGIGGYVDKLIF. The chain has TRDV2 and TRDJ1; 8 bases align to TRDD3. The J gene, left out of TCRdb, was set here by checking the DNA against germline. The CDR3 runs to 14 residues. V dropped 5 bases and J dropped 4; count of bases not matched to a gene: 8. From germline, CDR1 is GEAIGNYY and CDR2 EKD.

In this sample, this clone turned up many times. Additional DNA sequences in this sample encode the identical CDR3. The chain carries TRDV1 and TRDJ1; TRDD3 matches at 12 bases. V was clipped by 2 bases and J by 0 bases; unmatched bases: 34. There are 27 residues in the CDR3. Germline loops: CDR1 TSWWSYY, CDR2 QGS. The CDR3 reads CALGEVFILGTWPKLLGDTPHTDKLIF. DNA of the CDR3: TGTGCTCTTGGGGAAGTTTTCATTTTAGGGACATGGCCGAAGTTACTGGGGGATACCCCGCACACCGATAAACTCATCTTT.

This clone was seen a few times. TCRdb lists the protein of a much larger clone for this DNA, which differs at residue 12, so this is likely a read error; the protein given here is translated from the DNA itself. V gene TRDV1 combines with J gene TRDJ1, with a possible D match to TRDD2 (5 bases). TCRdb offers no J gene call, so here the DNA was matched to germline to obtain one. CDR1 is TSWWSYY, CDR2 QGS, per germline. CDR3 length: 22 amino acids. DNA of the CDR3: TGTGCTCTTGGGGACTACCACCGCCCTACGTACGGTTGGACGGGCGCCACCAATAAACTCATCTTT. Translation gives CALGDYHRPTYGWTGATNKLIF.

This clone was recorded a few times. The TCRdb protein, from a much larger clone, departs from this DNA's translation at residue 13, likely by read error; the protein shown derives from the DNA. The chain couples TRDV1 to TRDJ1; D is possibly TRDD3 (5 bases). As TCRdb names no J gene, one was assigned here on the basis of a DNA match to germline. The V end lost 0 bases, the J end lost 0 bases, and 26 bases lay between the germline ends. This CDR3 comprises 21 residues. Germline CDR1 reads TSWWSYY; CDR2 reads QGS. For the CDR3, the DNA is TGTGCTCTTGGGGAACTCCCCGGGGCGTGGGGAGGAGCTGCGTACACCGATAAACTCATCTTT. Its translation is CALGELPGAWGGAAYTDKLIF.

In its sample, this clone was seen a few times. The protein given by TCRdb reflects a much larger clone and differs at residue 15 from this DNA's translation, likely from a read error; the protein shown is the DNA's translation. The V and J genes are TRDV1 and TRDJ1; TRDD3 aligns across 11 bases. The J gene, left out of TCRdb, was set here by checking the DNA against germline. Germline trimming cut 3 bases from V and 1 base from J; bases unmatched to any gene: 28. CDR3 length equals 24 residues. Germline lookup yields CDR1 TSWWSYY and CDR2 QGS. CDR3 nucleotide sequence: TGTGCTCTTGGGGAGCCCCTCTCCCTTTTCGTACTGGGGGATAGTAGGAAGGTCACCGATAAACTCATCTTT. Amino acid sequence: CALGEPLSLFVLGDSRKVTDKLIF.

This clone was seen a few times. TCRdb's protein for this DNA is that of a much larger clone and differs from the translation at residue 10, likely a read error; the protein shown is the DNA translation. The chain links TRDV2 to TRDJ1, with 8 bases identical to TRDD3. Assignment of the J gene here rests on matching the DNA to germline, because TCRdb gives none. The CDR3 extends over 22 amino acids. Per the germline V gene, CDR1 is GEAIGNYY and CDR2 is EKD. V lost 0 bases to trimming and J lost 3 bases; unmatched junction nucleotides: 26. CDR3 in DNA: TGTGCCTGTGACACCGAGAGAGTACACTTCCGGGGATGGGGGATGTTGGCCGATAAACTCATCTTT. Amino acid sequence: CACDTERVHFRGWGMLADKLIF.

The table lists this clone with a few counts. The TCRdb record carries a much larger clone's protein, which differs from this DNA's translation at residue 9; a read error is the likely cause, and the protein listed here is the DNA translation. The rearrangement uses TRDV3 and TRDJ1, with 7 bases fitting TRDD3. CDR3 length: 15 residues. The trim removed 3 bases at V and 4 bases at J, leaving 14 bases unmatched. Looked up from germline, CDR1 is TVYSNPD and CDR2 is GDNSRS (reference sequence). CDR3 coding DNA: TGTGCCTTCGTAGCCCAGGGGGGATCCCGCGATAAACTCATCTTT. Its protein product is CAFVAQGGSRDKLIF.

Comment on this clone: TCRdb has a much larger clone's protein, which differs at residue 18 from the translation of this DNA, likely because of a read error; what is shown is the protein translated from the DNA. This chain's CDR3 is CALGELGVKGFSTGGFSYLYTDKLIF. CDR3 nucleotide sequence: TGTGCTCTTGGGGAACTAGGAGTCAAAGGCTTTTCGACTGGGGGATTCTCATACCTGTACACCGATAAACTCATCTTT. This chain connects TRDV1 to TRDJ1; the match to TRDD3 covers 10 bases. With 0 bases clipped from V and 0 bases from J, the junction kept 31 bases outside the gene matches. This CDR3 spans 26 amino acids. Per germline, CDR1 TSWWSYY and CDR2 QGS.

Of note for this clone: A far bigger clonotype differs at one base, so this is likely a read error. Within the sample, other DNA sequences also encode this same CDR3. The chain carries TRDV1 and TRDJ1; TRDD3 is a possible D gene (5 bases). TCRdb records no J gene; here it was assigned by comparing the DNA to germline. The CDR3 totals 19 residues. Germline lookup yields CDR1 TSWWSYY and CDR2 QGS. In nucleotides, the CDR3 is TGTGCCCTTGGGGAACTATGGAGGAAGGCCGGACCGTACACCGATAAACTCATCTTT. Its translation: CALGELWRKAGPYTDKLIF.